Below are 30 T cell receptor beta chains sequenced from a single sample in a study of human T cells and chemical hapten exposure. As to time point: pre-sensitization, week 0. Treatment indicated: therapeutic diphenylcyclopropenone sensitization with weekly scalp DPC. TCRdb reanalysed the RACE reads using MiXCR and keeps one entry per CDR3 protein. The data show 65,000 to 90,000 distinct CDR3 sequences, 12% to 15% seen once. The material sequenced was whole blood, taken in connection with sensitization to the hapten diphenylcyclopropenone (DPC). The receptors were gathered from a woman aged 45-59 years with alopecia areata. Some clones in this sample may be carry-over from other donors' samples.

The chain has TRBV3-1 and TRBJ2-7; TRBD2 aligns across 10 bases. Germline assignment: CDR1 LGHDT and CDR2 YNNKEL (reference sequence). V lost 4 bases, J lost 3 bases, and 3 bases stayed unmatched. The CDR3 length is 14 residues. CDR3 loop: CASSRSGRDYEQYF. For the CDR3, the DNA is TGTGCCAGCAGCCGGAGCGGGAGGGACTACGAGCAGTACTTC.

This chain joins TRBV20-1 and TRBJ2-7; D ambiguous. Germline loops: CDR1 DFQATT, CDR2 SNEGSKA (reference sequence). The CDR3 is 10 amino acids. Trimming left V 7 bases short and J 3 bases short, with 7 bases between. CDR3 amino acids: CSVPNYEQYF. CDR3 nucleotide sequence: TGCAGTGTGCCAAACTACGAGCAGTACTTC.

The chain carries TRBV4-1 and TRBJ2-7; 13 bases match TRBD2. Germline V gene lookup returns CDR1 MGHRA and CDR2 YSYEKL. There are 17 residues in the CDR3. J gave up 6 bases and V 0 bases, and 8 bases lay outside the gene matches. CDR3 in DNA: TGCGCCAGCAGCCAAGATCAACGGACTAGCGGGGGTCGCGAGCAGTACTTC. This codes for CASSQDQRTSGGREQYF.

The chain has TRBV29-1 and TRBJ2-6, with a weak D call TRBD1 (5 bases). This CDR3 spans 14 amino acids. V was pared by 6 bases and J by 2 bases, with 11 bases between. Germline CDR1 SQVTM, CDR2 ANQGSEA. CDR3 sequence reads: CSVGYRTGANVLTF. The CDR3 DNA sequence: TGCAGCGTGGGATACAGGACTGGGGCCAACGTCCTGACTTTC.

This clonotype came up a few times. The rearrangement links TRBV4-1 to TRBJ1-6; D remains ambiguous. This CDR3 spans 19 amino acids. Germline lookup yields CDR1 MGHRA and CDR2 YSYEKL. V lost 2 bases and J lost 7, with 24 bases in between. CDR3 sequence reads: CASSQQTGRRGGWNSPLHF. The CDR3 DNA is TGCGCCAGCAGCCAACAAACTGGTAGGCGGGGAGGATGGAATTCACCCCTCCACTTT.

This chain uses TRBV28 with TRBJ1-1; perhaps TRBD1 as D (6 bases). The CDR3 loop spans 14 amino acids. Trimming took off 6 bases at V and 2 bases at J, with 13 bases between the two ends. Germline V gene data show CDR1 as MDHEN and CDR2 as SYDVKM. The CDR3 sequence is CASSRTGTNTEAFF. The CDR3 DNA reads as TGTGCCAGCAGCCGTACAGGGACAAACACTGAAGCTTTCTTT.

This sequence joins TRBV9 and TRBJ1-5; D perhaps matches TRBD1 (5 bases). Trimming removed 4 bases from V and 9 bases from J, with 17 bases in between. There are 14 residues in the CDR3. The germline gives CDR1 SGDLS, CDR2 YYNGEE. In DNA, the CDR3 is TGTGCCAGCAGCCCCCGGGACGGCCAGCCGCCCCAGCATTTT. It encodes CASSPRDGQPPQHF.

This chain links TRBV19 with TRBJ2-2, with D perhaps matching TRBD1 (5 bases). The CDR3 totals 18 residues. Trimming removed 6 bases at V and 1 base at J, with 21 bases between. In germline, CDR1 is LNHDA, CDR2 SQIVND (reference sequence). The CDR3 here is CASRRQTWGFENTGELFF. CDR3 in DNA: TGTGCCAGTAGGCGACAGACCTGGGGATTTGAGAACACCGGGGAGCTGTTTTTT.

This chain joins TRBV4-3 and TRBJ2-4; TRBD1 matches at 11 bases. V lost 2 bases, J lost 10 bases, and 7 bases stayed unmatched. CDR3 size: 15 residues. The germline gives CDR1 LGHNA, CDR2 YSLEER. Written as DNA, the CDR3 is TGCGCCAGCAGCCAAATGGACGGACAGGGGGCTATTCAGTACTTC. Protein: CASSQMDGQGAIQYF.

The J gene is TRBJ2-3, the V gene TRBV29-1, with unresolved D. This CDR3 region has 10 residues. CDR1 is SQVTM and CDR2 is ANQGSEA in the germline V gene. Deletions cut 8 bases from V and 3 bases from J, with 6 bases between. The DNA of the CDR3 is TGCAGCACACGGACAGATACGCAGTATTTT. Its protein product is CSTRTDTQYF.

This clonotype has more than one count but fewer than ten. The rearrangement joins TRBV7-9 to TRBJ2-1; D uncertain. V dropped 2 bases and J dropped 6 bases, with 5 bases sitting between them. The CDR3 contains 12 residues. Per germline, CDR1 SEHNR and CDR2 FQNEAQ (reference sequence). CDR3 loop: CASSLWPNEQFF. The CDR3 DNA reads TGTGCCAGCAGCTTATGGCCCAATGAGCAGTTCTTC.

The chain couples TRBV27 to TRBJ1-2; 12 positions agree with TRBD1. This CDR3 region has 17 residues. Germline CDR1 is MNHEY and CDR2 is SMNVEV (reference sequence). Unmatched junction bases numbered 13, after V lost 5 bases and J lost 6 bases. For the CDR3, the DNA is TGTGCCAGCAGTCCGACCGGGACAGGGGGCGGCAGGAATGGCTACACCTTC. Protein sequence: CASSPTGTGGGRNGYTF.

This clonotype was detected only a few times. The V call is TRBV30, the J call TRBJ2-3, with 7 bases identical to TRBD2. This CDR3 is built from 13 residues. Germline CDR1 is GTSNPN and CDR2 is SVGIG (reference sequence). The ends lost 4 bases at V and 2 bases at J; junction bases unmatched: 3. The CDR3 sequence: CAWTSGSTDTQYF. The CDR3 bases are TGTGCCTGGACTAGCGGATCCACAGATACGCAGTATTTT.

The chain joins TRBV6-2 or TRBV6-3 to TRBJ2-7, with D possibly being TRBD2 (6 bases). The CDR3 runs to 15 residues. Trimming pared 6 bases from V and 3 bases from J, leaving 18 bases between. The germline V gene encodes CDR1 MNHEY and CDR2 SVGEGT. CDR3 bases: TGTGCCAGCAGACTCGGACCGGGACTGTACTACGAGCAGTACTTC. It is translated as CASRLGPGLYYEQYF.

This clonotype occurred a few times. The gene calls are TRBV4-3 and TRBJ2-7, with no clear D. CDR1 is LGHNA and CDR2 is YSLEER in the germline V gene. V was trimmed by 1 base and J by 4 bases, leaving 8 bases between them. CDR3 length: 13 amino acids. The CDR3 region has the DNA TGCGCCAGCAGCCAAGTCAAGGGATACGAGCAGTACTTC. Its translation is CASSQVKGYEQYF.

This clonotype occurred many times. This chain connects TRBV29-1 to TRBJ2-7; TRBD2 matches 8 bases. The germline V gene encodes CDR1 SQVTM and CDR2 ANQGSEA. The length of the CDR3 is 12 residues. V was clipped by 7 bases and J by 0 bases; unmatched bases: 2. The CDR3 region is CSGSGSSYEQYF. Written as DNA, the CDR3 is TGCAGCGGAAGCGGGAGCTCCTACGAGCAGTACTTC.

This rearrangement joins TRBV29-1 to TRBJ2-3; D is ambiguous. Germline CDR1 SQVTM, CDR2 ANQGSEA. The CDR3 is 12 residues long. Trimming took 7 bases from V and 3 from J, leaving 11 bases between them. Here the CDR3 DNA reads TGCAGCGCCGATGGGCAAACAGATACGCAGTATTTT. Residues: CSADGQTDTQYF.

The CDR3 spells CASSPGTGNNEQFF. In nucleotides, the CDR3 is TGTGCCAGCAGCCCCGGGACAGGAAACAATGAGCAGTTCTTC. The J gene is TRBJ2-1, the V gene TRBV11-3, with 8 bases identical to TRBD1. This CDR3 contains 14 residues. The trim removed 5 bases at V and 5 bases at J, leaving 5 bases unmatched. Germline V CDR1 and CDR2: SGHNT, YENEEA.

This rearrangement joins TRBV2 to TRBJ2-5; the match to TRBD1 covers 7 bases. The CDR3 totals 13 residues. Germline V CDR1 and CDR2: SNHLY, FYNNEI. V lost 8 bases, J lost 1 base, and 4 bases stayed unmatched. In DNA, the CDR3 is TGTGCCAGCCGTGGGACAGTCCAAGAGACCCAGTACTTC. Its translation: CASRGTVQETQYF.

Only a few counts were recorded for this clonotype. The chain recombines TRBV28 with TRBJ2-7, with D perhaps matching TRBD1 (5 bases). This CDR3 is built from 17 residues. V gave up 3 bases and J gave up 3 bases, with 21 bases separating them. CDR1 and CDR2 from the germline V gene are MDHEN and SYDVKM. CDR3 nucleotide sequence: TGTGCCAGCAGTTTTGACCCCGACAGTTCTTATGACTACGAGCAGTACTTC. Translating it yields CASSFDPDSSYDYEQYF.

The chain couples TRBV29-1 to TRBJ2-7, with 9 bases identical to TRBD1. The CDR3 is 12 residues long. Germline V CDR1 and CDR2: SQVTM, ANQGSEA. The CDR3 bases are TGCGGGGGGGGACAGGGAGCCTACGAGCAGTACTTC. Translated: CGGGQGAYEQYF.

V gene TRBV11-2 combines with J gene TRBJ2-1; tentative D call: TRBD2 (6 bases). Germline-derived CDR1 and CDR2 are SGHAT and FQNNGV. This CDR3 is 13 amino acids long. Trimming shortened V by 11 bases and J by 0 bases, and 11 bases separated the two germline ends. The CDR3 sequence is CAVSGNSYNEQFF. In DNA form, the CDR3 reads TGTGCCGTTAGCGGAAACTCCTACAATGAGCAGTTCTTC.

This rearrangement joins TRBV20-1 to TRBJ1-3; the D gene is possibly TRBD1 (5 bases). This CDR3 is built from 11 residues. V was clipped by 8 bases and J by 2 bases, with 7 bases between them. The germline gives CDR1 DFQATT, CDR2 SNEGSKA (reference sequence). In DNA, the CDR3 is TGCAGTCCGACAGCTGGAAACACCATATATTTT. Protein: CSPTAGNTIYF.

This clonotype was counted only a few times. V is TRBV4-2 and J is TRBJ2-7; the D gene is possibly TRBD2 (5 bases). Trimming shortened V by 1 base and J by 5 bases, and 12 bases separated the two germline ends. The CDR3 is 14 amino acids. The germline V gene has CDR1 LGHNA and CDR2 YNFKEQ. The CDR3 sequence is CASSQAGNPDEQYF. As DNA, the CDR3 is TGTGCCAGCAGCCAAGCCGGGAATCCCGACGAGCAGTACTTC.

This clonotype came up a few times. The chain links TRBV5-4 to TRBJ2-5, with D possibly called TRBD1 or TRBD2 (6 bases each). The length of the CDR3 is 14 residues. Trimming removed 1 base from V and 4 bases from J, with 11 bases in between. Germline loops: CDR1 SGHNT, CDR2 YYREEE (reference sequence). This chain's CDR3 is CASSLSGAGETQYF. The CDR3 bases are TGTGCCAGCAGCTTGTCGGGGGCTGGAGAGACCCAGTACTTC.

This clonotype was seen more than once but under ten times. This chain uses TRBV4-2 with TRBJ2-7, with D unclear. This CDR3 is 19 amino acids long. CDR1 and CDR2 from the germline V gene are LGHNA and YNFKEQ. V lost 0 bases and J lost 5, with 26 bases in between. This CDR3 is CASSQDPAALWTHQDEQYF. The CDR3 DNA reads TGTGCCAGCAGCCAAGATCCGGCCGCGCTGTGGACCCACCAAGACGAGCAGTACTTC.

This rearrangement joins TRBV7-7 to TRBJ2-3, with TRBD2 matching 13 bases. Germline lookup yields CDR1 SSHAT and CDR2 FNYEAQ (reference sequence). The CDR3 covers 18 residues. V lost 5 bases, J lost 0 bases, and 8 bases stayed unmatched. The DNA for the CDR3 is TGTGCCAGCAGCCCCGACAGGGGACTAGCGGGGAGCACAGATACGCAGTATTTT. Translation: CASSPDRGLAGSTDTQYF.

This clonotype was picked up many times. The chain carries TRBV7-8 and TRBJ2-2, with D perhaps TRBD1 or TRBD2 (5 bases each). V was clipped by 5 bases and J by 0 bases, with 16 bases between them. Per the germline V gene, CDR1 is SGHVS and CDR2 is FQNEAQ. The CDR3 contains 17 residues. DNA for the CDR3: TGTGCCAGCAGCCCTATTTTTGGGACCACGAACACCGGGGAGCTGTTTTTT. It is translated as CASSPIFGTTNTGELFF.

This sequence joins TRBV29-1 and TRBJ1-1; a possible D gene is TRBD1 (5 bases). Germline CDR1 SQVTM, CDR2 ANQGSEA. CDR3 size: 13 residues. V dropped 4 bases and J dropped 4 bases, with 13 bases sitting between them. This chain's CDR3 is CSVAVQVPTEAFF. The CDR3 nucleotides read TGCAGCGTTGCAGTACAGGTCCCCACTGAAGCTTTCTTT. Looking up the rest from reference TRBV29-1 and TRBJ1-1 gives the full variable domain: SAVISQKPSRDICQRGTSLTIQCQVDSQVTMMFWYRQQPGQSLTLIATANQGSEATYESGFVIDKFPISRPNLTFSTLTVSNMSPEDSSIYLCSVAVQVPTEAFFGQGTRLTVV.

The chain uses TRBV7-2 and TRBJ2-5, with D possibly called TRBD1 or TRBD2 (5 bases each). The CDR3 length is 13 residues. From germline, CDR1 is SGHTA and CDR2 FQGNSA. V was clipped by 5 bases and J by 3 bases, with 10 bases between them. Here the CDR3 reads CASSRGREETQYF. In DNA form, the CDR3 reads TGTGCCAGCAGCCGGGGACGGGAAGAGACCCAGTACTTC.